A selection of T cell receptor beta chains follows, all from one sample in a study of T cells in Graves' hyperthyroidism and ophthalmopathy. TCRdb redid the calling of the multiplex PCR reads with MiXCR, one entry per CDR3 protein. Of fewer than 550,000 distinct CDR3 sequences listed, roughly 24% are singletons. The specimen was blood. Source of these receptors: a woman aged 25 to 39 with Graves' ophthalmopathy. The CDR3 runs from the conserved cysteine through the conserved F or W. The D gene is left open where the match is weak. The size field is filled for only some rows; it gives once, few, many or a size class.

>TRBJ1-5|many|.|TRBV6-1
CASSDADTKIVYQPQHF
TGTGCCAGCAGTGACGCGGACACCAAGATCGTATACCAGCCCCAGCATTTT
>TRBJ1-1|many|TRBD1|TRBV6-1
CASTGQVGGTEAFF
TGTGCCAGCACCGGACAGGTCGGGGGAACTGAAGCTTTCTTT
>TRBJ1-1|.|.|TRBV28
CASSSPTGNTEAFF
TGTGCCAGCAGTTCTCCCACAGGGAACACTGAAGCTTTCTTT
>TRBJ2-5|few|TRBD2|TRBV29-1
CSVAGLAGGRGETQYF
TGCAGCGTTGCCGGACTAGCGGGGGGGCGGGGCGAGACCCAGTACTTC
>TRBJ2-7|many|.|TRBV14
CASSQDGGIYEQYF
TGTGCCAGCAGCCAAGATGGGGGTATCTACGAGCAGTACTTC
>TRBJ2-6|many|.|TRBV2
CASSVRGSGANVLTF
TGTGCCAGCAGTGTTCGGGGGTCTGGGGCCAACGTCCTGACTTTC
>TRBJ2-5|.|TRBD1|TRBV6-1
CASSQWTGEEETQYF
TGTGCCAGCAGCCAATGGACAGGGGAAGAAGAGACCCAGTACTTC
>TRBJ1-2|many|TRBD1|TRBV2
CASNQGAGGYTF
TGTGCCAGCAACCAGGGGGCGGGCGGCTACACCTTC
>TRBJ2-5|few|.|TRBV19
CASARGSETQYF
TGTGCCAGTGCGCGCGGAAGCGAGACCCAGTACTTC
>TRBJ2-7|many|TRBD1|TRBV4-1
CASSHSTGVYEQYF
TGCGCCAGCAGCCATTCGACAGGGGTCTACGAGCAGTACTTC
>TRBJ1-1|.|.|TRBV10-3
CAISSQRSNTEAFF
TGTGCCATCAGTTCACAGAGGTCAAACACTGAAGCTTTCTTT
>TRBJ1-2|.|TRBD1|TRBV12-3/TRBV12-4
CAISSYRGPYGYTF
TGTGCCATCAGCAGCTACAGGGGGCCTTATGGCTACACCTTC
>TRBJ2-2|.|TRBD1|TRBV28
CASSMGQRYTGELFF
TGTGCCAGCAGTATGGGACAGAGATACACCGGGGAGCTGTTTTTT
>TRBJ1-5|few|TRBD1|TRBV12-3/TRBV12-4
CASSLEGPGGQPQHF
TGTGCCAGCAGTTTAGAAGGTCCAGGGGGTCAGCCCCAGCATTTT
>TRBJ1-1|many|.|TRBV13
CASSSPRGGNTEAFF
TGTGCCAGCAGCTCCCCGAGAGGCGGGAACACTGAAGCTTTCTTT
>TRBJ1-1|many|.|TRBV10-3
CAISDWKEAFF
TGTGCCATCAGTGACTGGAAGGAAGCTTTCTTT
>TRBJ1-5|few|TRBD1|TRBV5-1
CASSLAEEGACNQPQHF
TGCGCCAGCAGCTTGGCCGAGGAGGGGGCGTGCAATCAGCCCCAGCATTTT
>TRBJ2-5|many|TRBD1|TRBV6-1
CATGTVQETQYF
TGTGCCACCGGGACAGTCCAAGAGACCCAGTACTTC
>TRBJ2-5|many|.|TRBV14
CASSREGETQYF
TGTGCCAGCAGCCGAGAGGGGGAGACCCAGTACTTC
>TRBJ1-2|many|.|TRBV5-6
CASSLRGVGYTF
TGTGCCAGCAGCTTGAGAGGGGTCGGCTACACCTTC